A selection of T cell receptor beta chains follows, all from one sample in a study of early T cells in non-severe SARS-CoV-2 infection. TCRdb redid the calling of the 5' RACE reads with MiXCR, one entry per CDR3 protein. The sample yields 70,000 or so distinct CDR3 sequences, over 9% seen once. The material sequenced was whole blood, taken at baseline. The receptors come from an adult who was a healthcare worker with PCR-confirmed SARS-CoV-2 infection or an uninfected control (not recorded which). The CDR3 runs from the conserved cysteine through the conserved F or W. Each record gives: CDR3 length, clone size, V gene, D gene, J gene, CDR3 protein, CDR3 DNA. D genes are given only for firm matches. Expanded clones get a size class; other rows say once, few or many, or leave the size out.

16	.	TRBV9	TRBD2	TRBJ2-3	CASSPISGGFTDTQYF	TGTGCCAGCAGCCCGATTAGCGGGGGGTTCACAGATACGCAGTATTTT
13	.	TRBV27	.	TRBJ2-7	CASSLRAVGEQYF	TGTGCCAGCAGTTTACGTGCCGTTGGGGAGCAGTACTTC
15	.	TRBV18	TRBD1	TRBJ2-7	CASSGGQGVSYEQYF	TGTGCCAGCTCAGGGGGACAGGGGGTCTCCTACGAGCAGTACTTC
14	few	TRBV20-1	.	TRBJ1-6	CSASVARGESPLHF	TGCAGTGCTAGTGTGGCGAGGGGGGAATCACCCCTCCACTTT
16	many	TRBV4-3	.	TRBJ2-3	CASSQVPGESTDTQYF	TGCGCCAGCAGCCAGGTCCCGGGGGAGAGCACAGATACGCAGTATTTT
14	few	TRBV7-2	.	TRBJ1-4	CASSLGGEIEKLFF	TGTGCCAGCAGCTTAGGGGGGGAGATTGAAAAACTGTTTTTT
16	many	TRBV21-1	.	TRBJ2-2	CASSMGGRIPTGELFF	TGTGCCAGCAGCATGGGGGGCCGGATCCCCACCGGGGAGCTGTTTTTT
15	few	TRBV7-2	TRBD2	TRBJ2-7	CASSPKPSGAYEQYF	TGTGCCAGCAGCCCCAAGCCTAGCGGGGCCTACGAGCAGTACTTC
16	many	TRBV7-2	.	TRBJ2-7	CASSLSASPTGYEQYF	TGTGCCAGCAGCTTATCTGCCTCCCCCACGGGCTACGAGCAGTACTTC
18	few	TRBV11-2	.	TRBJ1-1	CASSLVRDTPTRDTEAFF	TGTGCCAGCAGCTTAGTCCGGGACACCCCCACGCGGGACACTGAAGCTTTCTTT
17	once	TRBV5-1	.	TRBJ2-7	CASSLGPEIRGTREQYF	TGCGCCAGCAGCTTGGGACCTGAGATTAGGGGGACCAGAGAGCAGTACTTC
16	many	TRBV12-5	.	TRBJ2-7	CASGFPLRGPSYEQYF	TGTGCTAGTGGTTTCCCCTTGAGGGGACCCTCCTACGAGCAGTACTTC
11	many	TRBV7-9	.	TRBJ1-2	CASSLGSGYTF	TGTGCCAGCAGCTTGGGATCTGGCTACACCTTC
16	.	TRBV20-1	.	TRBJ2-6	CSARLAGQYGANVLTF	TGCAGTGCTAGACTAGCCGGACAGTACGGGGCCAACGTCCTGACTTTC
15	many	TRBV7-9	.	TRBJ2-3	CASSLRFQVGDTQYF	TGTGCCAGCAGCTTGAGATTCCAGGTCGGAGATACGCAGTATTTT
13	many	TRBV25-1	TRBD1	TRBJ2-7	CASSRGLRNEQYF	TGTGCCAGCAGTAGGGGGCTGAGGAACGAGCAGTACTTC
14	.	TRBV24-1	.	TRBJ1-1	CATRPGTSNTEAFF	TGTGCCACCCGTCCCGGGACATCGAACACTGAAGCTTTCTTT
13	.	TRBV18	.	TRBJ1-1	CASSPSREGIAFF	TGTGCCAGCTCACCAAGTCGAGAGGGGATAGCTTTCTTT
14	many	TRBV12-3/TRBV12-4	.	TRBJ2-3	CASSFSPSTDTQYF	TGTGCCAGCAGTTTTAGTCCCTCCACAGATACGCAGTATTTT
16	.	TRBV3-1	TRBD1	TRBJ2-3	CASSPPGRGGVITQYF	TGTGCCAGCAGCCCCCCGGGAAGAGGGGGCGTTATCACGCAGTATTTT
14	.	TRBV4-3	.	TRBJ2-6	CASSQDHGANVLTF	TGCGCCAGCAGCCAAGACCATGGGGCCAACGTCCTGACTTTC
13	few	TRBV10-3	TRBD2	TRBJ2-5	CATTGGTLETQYF	TGTGCCACCACCGGGGGGACGTTAGAGACCCAGTACTTC
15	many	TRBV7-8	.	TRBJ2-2	CASSHRVMDTGELFF	TGTGCCAGCAGCCACCGGGTCATGGACACCGGGGAGCTGTTTTTT
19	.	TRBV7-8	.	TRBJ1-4	CASSPNRLGSLATNEKLFF	TGTGCCAGCAGCCCAAATCGCCTCGGCAGCCTTGCAACTAATGAAAAACTGTTTTTT
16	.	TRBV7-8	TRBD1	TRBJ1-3	CASSSGQGASGNTIYF	TGTGCCAGCAGCTCGGGACAGGGGGCATCTGGAAACACCATATATTTT
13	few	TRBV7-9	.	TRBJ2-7	CASSPPFPTEQYF	TGTGCCAGCAGCCCACCTTTTCCAACCGAGCAGTACTTC
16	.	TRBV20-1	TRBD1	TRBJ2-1	CSARVRGGFSYNEQFF	TGCAGTGCTAGAGTGAGAGGGGGCTTCTCATACAATGAGCAGTTCTTC
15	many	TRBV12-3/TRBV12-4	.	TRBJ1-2	CASSLLVQGFNGYTF	TGTGCCAGCAGTTTACTGGTCCAGGGTTTTAATGGCTACACCTTC
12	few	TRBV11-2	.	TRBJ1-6	CASSLYNSPLHF	TGTGCCAGCAGCCTCTATAATTCACCCCTCCACTTT
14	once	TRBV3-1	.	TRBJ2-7	CASSRYTTEYEQYF	TGTGCCAGCAGCCGATATACGACAGAGTACGAGCAGTACTTC
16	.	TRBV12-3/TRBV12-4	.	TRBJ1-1	CASRPRPGRMNTEAFF	TGTGCCAGCAGACCCCGGCCGGGACGGATGAACACTGAAGCTTTCTTT
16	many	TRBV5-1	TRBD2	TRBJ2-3	CASSPASGGWTDTQYF	TGCGCCAGCAGCCCGGCTAGCGGGGGGTGGACAGATACGCAGTATTTT
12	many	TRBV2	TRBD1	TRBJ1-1	CASSIGTGKAFF	TGTGCCAGCAGTATTGGGACAGGGAAAGCTTTCTTT
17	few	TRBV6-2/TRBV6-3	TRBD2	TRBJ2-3	CASSKPGLAASTDTQYF	TGTGCCAGCAGTAAGCCGGGACTAGCGGCTAGCACAGATACGCAGTATTTT
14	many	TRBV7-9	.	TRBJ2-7	CASSSSPTGNEQYF	TGTGCCAGCAGCTCGAGTCCTACAGGGAACGAGCAGTACTTC
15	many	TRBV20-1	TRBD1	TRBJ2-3	CSARPGTGVVDTQYF	TGCAGTGCTCGACCCGGGACAGGGGTTGTCGATACGCAGTATTTT
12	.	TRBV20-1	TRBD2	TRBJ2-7	CSARGTSYEQYF	TGCAGTGCTAGAGGGACTAGCTACGAGCAGTACTTC
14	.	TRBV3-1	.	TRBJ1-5	CASSQAGLGQPQHF	TGTGCCAGCAGCCAAGCAGGGTTGGGTCAGCCCCAGCATTTT
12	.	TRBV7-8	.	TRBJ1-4	CASSFGYEKLFF	TGTGCCAGCAGCTTTGGTTACGAAAAACTGTTTTTT
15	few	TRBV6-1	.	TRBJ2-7	CASSELRGVSYEQYF	TGTGCCAGCAGTGAGCTCAGGGGCGTCTCCTACGAGCAGTACTTC
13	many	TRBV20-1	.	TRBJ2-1	CSAPTSSYNEQFF	TGCAGTGCCCCAACGAGCTCCTACAATGAGCAGTTCTTC
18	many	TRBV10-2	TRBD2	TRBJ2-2	CASTRTSGGPSNTGELFF	TGCGCCAGCACTAGGACTAGCGGGGGGCCTTCGAACACCGGGGAGCTGTTTTTT
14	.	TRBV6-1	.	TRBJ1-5	CASSEAVGIQPQHF	TGTGCCAGCAGTGAAGCAGTAGGGATTCAGCCCCAGCATTTT
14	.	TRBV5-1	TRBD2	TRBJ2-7	CASSPEGRDYEQYF	TGCGCCAGCAGCCCCGAAGGGAGGGATTACGAGCAGTACTTC
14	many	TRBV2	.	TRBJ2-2	CASLTDRNTGELFF	TGTGCCAGCCTAACCGACAGGAACACCGGGGAGCTGTTTTTT
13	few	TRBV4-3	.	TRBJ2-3	CASSQDYWDTQYF	TGCGCCAGCAGCCAGGACTATTGGGATACGCAGTATTTT
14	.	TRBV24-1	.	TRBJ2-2	CATSDSWVPGELFF	TGTGCCACCAGTGATTCCTGGGTGCCCGGGGAGCTGTTTTTT
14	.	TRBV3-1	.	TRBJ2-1	CASSKAGTYNEQFF	TGTGCCAGCAGCAAAGCCGGGACCTACAATGAGCAGTTCTTC
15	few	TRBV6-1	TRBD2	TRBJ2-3	CASSGLAGYTDTQYF	TGTGCCAGCAGTGGACTAGCGGGATACACAGATACGCAGTATTTT
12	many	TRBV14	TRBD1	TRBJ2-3	CASSPDRGTQYF	TGTGCCAGCAGCCCAGACAGGGGCACGCAGTATTTT
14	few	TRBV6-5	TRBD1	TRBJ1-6	CASTWTGGNSPLHF	TGTGCCAGCACCTGGACAGGGGGGAATTCACCCCTCCACTTT
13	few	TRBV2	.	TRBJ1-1	CASKGGDGSEAFF	TGTGCCAGCAAAGGAGGGGACGGCTCTGAAGCTTTCTTT
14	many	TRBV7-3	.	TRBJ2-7	CASSPQGSSYEQYF	TGTGCCAGCAGCCCTCAGGGATCCTCGTACGAGCAGTACTTC
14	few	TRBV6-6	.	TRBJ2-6	CASLSGSGANVLTF	TGTGCCAGCCTCAGTGGTTCTGGGGCCAACGTCCTGACTTTC
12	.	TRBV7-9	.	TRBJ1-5	CASSTDSQPQHF	TGTGCCAGCAGTACAGACAGCCAGCCCCAGCATTTT
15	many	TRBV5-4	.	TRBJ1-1	CASSPAVRVGTEAFF	TGTGCCAGCAGCCCGGCGGTCAGGGTTGGAACTGAAGCTTTCTTT
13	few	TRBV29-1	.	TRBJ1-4	CSARGPDNEKLFF	TGCAGCGCCCGAGGACCGGATAATGAAAAACTGTTTTTT
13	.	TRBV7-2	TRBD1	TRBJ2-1	CASARLRGPEQFF	TGTGCCAGCGCGAGACTCAGGGGGCCTGAGCAGTTCTTC
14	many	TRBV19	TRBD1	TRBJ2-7	CASSTGDRWHEQYF	TGTGCCAGTAGTACGGGGGACAGGTGGCACGAGCAGTACTTC
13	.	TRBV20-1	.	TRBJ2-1	CSASNQRSNEQFF	TGCAGTGCTAGTAATCAGCGGTCCAATGAGCAGTTCTTC